These 18 T cell receptor beta chains were sequenced from one sample in a study of tumor-infiltrating lymphocytes in primary liver carcinoma. DNA and RNA were both co-extracted from approximately 20-30 mg of bulk tissue that had not been sorted. The template, roughly 510 ng total RNA, yielded TCR beta cDNA made with a constant-region primer. Three nested multiplex PCR rounds, a slightly modified ARM-PCR, produced the libraries for TCR beta. Primers for the first two PCR rounds were TRBV1-TRBV30 forward primers and a C-beta reverse primer (roughly 9 cycles per round). TCRdb called the multiplex PCR reads again in MiXCR, with one record for every CDR3 protein. The table records approximately 110,000 distinct CDR3 sequences, 60% to 70% of them present only once. Sequences were obtained from liver tumor tissue from sampling region 1. The sample's subset: tumor region T1, superior pole. The receptors stem from a woman aged 55 to 70 with primary liver carcinoma and hepatitis B virus infection.

The CDR3 coding sequence is TGTGCCTGGAATGGCCGACCGACCTTACGGTTCTTC. Its protein is CAWNGRPTLRFF. The chain employs TRBV30 and TRBJ2-1; the D is unclear. Trimming removed 4 bases from V and 15 bases from J, with 19 bases in between. The CDR3 runs 12 residues. Germline V CDR1 and CDR2: GTSNPN, SVGIG (reference sequence).

On this clonotype: The CDR3 carries no conserved terminal phenylalanine or tryptophan, so it likely arises from a read error. J is TRBJ2-1 and V is TRBV11-3; maybe TRBD2 (7 bases). The ends were cut back, 5 bases at V and 6 bases at J, with 17 bases in the middle. Germline V gene lookup returns CDR1 SGHNT and CDR2 YENEEA. The CDR3 runs 15 residues. The CDR3 bases are TGTGCCAGCAGCCTGGGGGGGGGCGAGGGCAATGAGCAGTTCTTA. This sequence encodes CASSLGGGEGNEQFL.

As regards this clonotype: No conserved phenylalanine or tryptophan ends this CDR3, so it is likely a read error. V is TRBV10-3 and J is TRBJ2-7; 8 nucleotides line up with TRBD2. The V gene's germline CDR1 is ENHRY and CDR2 SYGVKD. Trimming removed 10 bases from V and 0 bases from J; junction bases left unmatched: 11. The CDR3 runs to 15 residues. The CDR3 DNA is TGTGCCACCTCCGCTACTAGCGGCCCCTCCTACGAGCAGTACCTC. Its protein product is CATSATSGPSYEQYL.

This clonotype was observed many times. CDR3 loop: CASSPPRTGGGGELFF. The CDR3 nucleotides read TGTGCCAGCAGCCCCCCCCGGACAGGGGGTGGCGGGGAGCTGTTTTTT. The chain employs TRBV11-1 and TRBJ2-2, with TRBD1 matching 10 bases. Germline CDR1 is SGHAT and CDR2 is FQDESV (reference sequence). This CDR3 spans 16 amino acids. J gave up 7 bases and V 5 bases, and 10 bases lay outside the gene matches.

To note about this clonotype: This may be a read error: a much more frequent sequence differs by one nucleotide. V gene TRBV6-6 combines with J gene TRBJ2-1, with D perhaps TRBD2 (6 bases). The CDR3 runs to 15 residues. Deletions cut 0 bases from V and 6 bases from J, with 12 bases between. In germline, CDR1 is MNHNY, CDR2 SVGAGI (reference sequence). CDR3 sequence: CASSYSGGRSNEQFF. For the CDR3, the DNA is TGTGCCAGCAGTTACTCGGGGGGACGGAGCAATGAGCAGTTCTTC.

Details on this clonotype: At one end, the junction sequence differs from germline, possibly due to a read error. V gene TRBV29-1 combines with J gene TRBJ2-7, with TRBD2 matching 11 bases. The germline CDR1 and CDR2 sequences are SQVTM and ANQGSEA. CDR3 length: 15 residues. The CDR3: CSVTVTSGTTYEQYF. The CDR3 nucleotides are TGCAGCGTGACCGTGACTAGCGGGACAACCTATGAGCAGTACTTC.

With respect to this clonotype: At one end, the junction sequence differs from germline, possibly due to a read error. J is TRBJ1-6 and V is TRBV7-3; D gene uncertain. CDR3 length equals 13 residues. Germline-derived CDR1 and CDR2 are SGHTA and FQGTGA. This CDR3 is CASSYQPHSPLHF. In DNA form, the CDR3 reads TGCGCCAGCAGCTACCAACCCCATTCACCCCTCCACTTT.

The chain links TRBV28 to TRBJ2-5, with a weak D call TRBD1 (6 bases). Trimming pared 10 bases from V and 5 bases from J, leaving 20 bases between. Germline lookup yields CDR1 MDHEN and CDR2 SYDVKM. This CDR3 has 14 amino acids. The CDR3 sequence: CATVTGLARETQYF. DNA of the CDR3: TGTGCCACGGTAACAGGGCTGGCGAGGGAGACCCAGTACTTC. The full variable domain, its missing parts supplied by reference TRBV28 and TRBJ2-5, is DVKVTQSSRYLVKRTGEKVFLECVQDMDHENMFWYRQDPGLGLRLIYFSYDVKMKEKGDIPEGYSVSREKKERFSLILESASTNQTSMYLCATVTGLARETQYFGPGTRLLVL.

This sequence joins TRBV11-2 and TRBJ2-1; possibly TRBD2 for D (5 bases). This CDR3 spans 19 amino acids. Trimming took off 0 bases at V and 2 bases at J, with 20 bases between the two ends. Germline lookup yields CDR1 SGHAT and CDR2 FQNNGV. The CDR3 protein is CASSLESGERALTYNEQFF. CDR3 nucleotide sequence: TGTGCCAGCAGCTTAGAATCGGGCGAGAGGGCCTTAACCTACAATGAGCAGTTCTTC.

This clonotype occurred a few times. V gene TRBV28 combines with J gene TRBJ1-3, with 9 nucleotides matching TRBD1. Germline V gene sequence: CDR1 MDHEN, CDR2 SYDVKM. The CDR3 is 16 amino acids. With 6 bases clipped from V and 5 bases from J, the junction kept 11 bases outside the gene matches. CDR3 DNA: TGTGCCAGCAGGCGACCGGGACAGGGTCGCCGAAACACCATATATTTT. Translated: CASRRPGQGRRNTIYF.

As concerns this clonotype: Germline is not matched at one junction end, which may reflect a read error. This rearrangement joins TRBV13 to TRBJ2-1; the match to TRBD2 covers 11 bases. Germline CDR1 is PRHDT and CDR2 is FYEKMQ (reference sequence). CDR3 length: 16 amino acids. In nucleotides, the CDR3 is TGTGCCAGCAGCCCGAAACTAGCGGGAGCCGTAAATGAGCAGTTATTC. Residues: CASSPKLAGAVNEQLF.

This clonotype appeared a single time. The J gene is TRBJ2-1, the V gene TRBV11-2, with D possibly being TRBD2 (5 bases). V was shortened by 5 bases and J by 11 bases, with 25 bases between the two germline ends. Germline V gene lookup returns CDR1 SGHAT and CDR2 FQNNGV. CDR3 length: 16 amino acids. DNA for the CDR3: TGTGCCAGCAGCCGACTAAACCACGAGGTTGCCTATAAGCAGTTCTTC. This codes for CASSRLNHEVAYKQFF.

This clonotype was picked up many times. This chain connects TRBV4-2 to TRBJ1-1, with D possibly matching TRBD1 (6 bases). This CDR3 contains 15 residues. V lost 4 bases to trimming and J lost 1 base, with 13 bases between them. Germline V gene data show CDR1 as LGHNA and CDR2 as YNFKEQ. CDR3 coding DNA: TGTGCCAGCAGCCGCGGGGACAACCCGAACACTGAAGCTTTCTTT. Its translation is CASSRGDNPNTEAFF.

A remark on this clonotype: It is likely a read error, because the conserved phenylalanine at the end of the CDR3 is missing. V usage is TRBV11-2 and J usage is TRBJ2-1, with TRBD1 matching over 9 bases. This CDR3 contains 16 residues. Looked up from germline, CDR1 is SGHAT and CDR2 is FQNNGV. The CDR3 bases are TGCGCCAGCAGCTTAGAAGGGGACAGGGCCTACAATGAGCAGTTCGTC. Protein: CASSLEGDRAYNEQFV.

Only a few counts were recorded for this clonotype. The chain couples TRBV28 to TRBJ2-5; tentative D call: TRBD2 (6 bases). This CDR3 contains 17 residues. Germline CDR1 MDHEN, CDR2 SYDVKM. V was trimmed by 4 bases and J by 1 base, leaving 19 bases between them. For the CDR3, the DNA is TGTGCCAGCAGTTCCTCGGAGGGCCGAAGTATCCAAGAGACCCAGTACTTC. Its translation is CASSSSEGRSIQETQYF.

As concerns this clonotype: At one end the junction does not follow the germline gene, possibly because of a read error. The V and J genes are TRBV5-4 and TRBJ2-2, with a tentative D call TRBD2 (5 bases). Germline V CDR1 and CDR2: SGHNT, YYREEE (reference sequence). The CDR3 contains 17 residues. In nucleotides, the CDR3 is TGTGTCAGCAGCCGTAGGACTCCCTTAACGACCACCGGGGAGCTGTTTTTT. Its protein is CVSSRRTPLTTTGELFF. Full variable domain (missing parts from reference TRBV5-4 and TRBJ2-2): ETGVTQSPTHLIKTRGQQVTLRCSSQSGHNTVSWYQQALGQGPQFIFQYYREEENGRGNFPPRFSGLQFPNYSSELNVNALELDDSALYLCVSSRRTPLTTTGELFFGEGSRLTVL.

Worth noting for this clonotype: One end of the junction does not line up with germline, which may come from a read error. The chain recombines TRBV11-2 with TRBJ1-1; perhaps TRBD1 as D (6 bases). Germline V CDR1 and CDR2: SGHAT, FQNNGV. The CDR3 runs to 13 residues. CDR3 amino acids: CAGSWIRGAEAFF. CDR3 nucleotides: TGTGCCGGCAGCTGGATCAGGGGTGCTGAAGCTTTCTTT.

A remark on this clonotype: A much larger clone sits a single nucleotide away, making a read error possible. As DNA, the CDR3 is TGTGCCATCAGTGTGAGGCTCCGTGGACAGGAACAAGAGACCCAGTACTTC. It encodes CAISVRLRGQEQETQYF. The rearrangement joins TRBV10-3 to TRBJ2-5; 7 bases agree with TRBD1. Germline lookup yields CDR1 ENHRY and CDR2 SYGVKD. The J segment lost 2 bases and the V segment lost 4 bases, leaving 13 bases of the junction unmatched. The CDR3 has 17 residues.